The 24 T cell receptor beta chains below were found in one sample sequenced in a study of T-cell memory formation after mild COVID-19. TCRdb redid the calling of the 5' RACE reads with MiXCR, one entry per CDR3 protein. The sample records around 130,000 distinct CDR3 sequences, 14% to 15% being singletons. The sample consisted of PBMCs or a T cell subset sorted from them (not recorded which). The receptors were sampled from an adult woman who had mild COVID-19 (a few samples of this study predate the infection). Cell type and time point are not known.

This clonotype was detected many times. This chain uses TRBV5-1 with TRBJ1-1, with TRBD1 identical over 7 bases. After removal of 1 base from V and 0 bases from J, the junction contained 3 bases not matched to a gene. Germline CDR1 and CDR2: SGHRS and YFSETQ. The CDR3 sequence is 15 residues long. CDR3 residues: CASSLRQGLNTEAFF. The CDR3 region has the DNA TGCGCCAGCAGCTTGAGACAGGGATTGAACACTGAAGCTTTCTTT.

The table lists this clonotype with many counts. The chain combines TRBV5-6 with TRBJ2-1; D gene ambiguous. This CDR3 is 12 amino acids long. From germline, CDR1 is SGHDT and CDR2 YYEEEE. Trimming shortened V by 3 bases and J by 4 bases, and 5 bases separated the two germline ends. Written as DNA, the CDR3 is TGTGCCAGCAGCTCCAGGTACAATGAGCAGTTCTTC. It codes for CASSSRYNEQFF. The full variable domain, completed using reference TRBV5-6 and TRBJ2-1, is DAGVTQSPTHLIKTRGQQVTLRCSPKSGHDTVSWYQQALGQGPQFIFQYYEEEERQRGNFPDRFSGHQFPNYSSELNVNALLLGDSALYLCASSSRYNEQFFGPGTRLTVL.

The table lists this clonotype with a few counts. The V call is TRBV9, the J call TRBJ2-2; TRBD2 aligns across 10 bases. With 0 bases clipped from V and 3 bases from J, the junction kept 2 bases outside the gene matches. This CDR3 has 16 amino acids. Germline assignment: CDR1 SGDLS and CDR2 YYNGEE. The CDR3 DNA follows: TGTGCCAGCAGCGTAGGACTAGCGGGCGACACCGGGGAGCTGTTTTTT. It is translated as CASSVGLAGDTGELFF.

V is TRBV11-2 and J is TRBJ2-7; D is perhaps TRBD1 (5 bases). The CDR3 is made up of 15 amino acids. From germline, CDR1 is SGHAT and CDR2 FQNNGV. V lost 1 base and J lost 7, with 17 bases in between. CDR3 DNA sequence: TGTGCCAGCAGCTTAGCCTGGGGCAGCCTACGGGAGCAGTACTTC. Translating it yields CASSLAWGSLREQYF.

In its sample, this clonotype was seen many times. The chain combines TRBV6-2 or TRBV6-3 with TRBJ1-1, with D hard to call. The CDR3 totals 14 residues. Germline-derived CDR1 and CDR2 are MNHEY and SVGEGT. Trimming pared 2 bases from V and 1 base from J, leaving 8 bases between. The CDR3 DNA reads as TGTGCCAGCAGTTACACTCACTCGAACACTGAAGCTTTCTTT. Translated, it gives CASSYTHSNTEAFF.

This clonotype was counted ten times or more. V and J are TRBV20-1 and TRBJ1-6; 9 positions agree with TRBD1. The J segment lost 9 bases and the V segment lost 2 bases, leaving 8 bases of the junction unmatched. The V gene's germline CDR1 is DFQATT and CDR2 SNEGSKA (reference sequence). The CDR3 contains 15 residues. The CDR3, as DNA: TGCAGTGCTAGACCCTCCGGGACAGGGCTTTCACCCCTCCACTTT. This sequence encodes CSARPSGTGLSPLHF.

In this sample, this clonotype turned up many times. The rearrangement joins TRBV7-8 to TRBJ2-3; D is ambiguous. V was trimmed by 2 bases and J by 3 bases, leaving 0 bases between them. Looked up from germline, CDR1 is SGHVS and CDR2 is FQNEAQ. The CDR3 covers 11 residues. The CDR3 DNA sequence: TGTGCCAGCAGCTTAACAGATACGCAGTATTTT. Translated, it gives CASSLTDTQYF.

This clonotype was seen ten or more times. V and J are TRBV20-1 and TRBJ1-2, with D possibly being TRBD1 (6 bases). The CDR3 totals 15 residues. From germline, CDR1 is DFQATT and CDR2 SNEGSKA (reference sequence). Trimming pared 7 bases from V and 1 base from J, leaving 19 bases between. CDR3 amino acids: CSVPNRDSFNYGYTF. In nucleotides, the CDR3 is TGCAGTGTTCCGAACAGGGACTCCTTTAACTATGGCTACACCTTC.

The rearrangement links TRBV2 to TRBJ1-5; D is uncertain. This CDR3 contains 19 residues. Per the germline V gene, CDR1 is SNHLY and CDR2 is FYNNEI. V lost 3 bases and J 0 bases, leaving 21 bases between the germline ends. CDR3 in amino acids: CASSEIAASGFYSNQPQHF. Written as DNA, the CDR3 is TGTGCCAGCAGTGAGATCGCCGCTTCGGGATTCTATAGCAATCAGCCCCAGCATTTT.

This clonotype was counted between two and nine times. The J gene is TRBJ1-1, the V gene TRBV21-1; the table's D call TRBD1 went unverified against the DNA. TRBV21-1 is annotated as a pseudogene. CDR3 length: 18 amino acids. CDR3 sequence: CASSKVGGGRGITSEAFF. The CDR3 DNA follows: TGTGCCAGCAGCAAAGTTGGAGGTGGGAGAGGGATTACAAGTGAAGCTTTCTTT.

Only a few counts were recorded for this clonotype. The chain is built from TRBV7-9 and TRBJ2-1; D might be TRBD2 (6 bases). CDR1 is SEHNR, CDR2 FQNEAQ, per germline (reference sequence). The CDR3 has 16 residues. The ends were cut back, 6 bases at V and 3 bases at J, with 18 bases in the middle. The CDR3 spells CASSGLAVEGYNEQFF. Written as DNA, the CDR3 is TGTGCCAGCAGTGGCTTAGCGGTGGAGGGCTACAATGAGCAGTTCTTC.

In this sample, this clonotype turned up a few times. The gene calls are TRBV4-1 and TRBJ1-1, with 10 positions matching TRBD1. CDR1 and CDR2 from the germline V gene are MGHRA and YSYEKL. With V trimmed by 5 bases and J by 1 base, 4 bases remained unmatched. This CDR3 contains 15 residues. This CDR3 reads CASSDWDRGNTEAFF. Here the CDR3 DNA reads TGCGCCAGCAGCGACTGGGACAGGGGGAACACTGAAGCTTTCTTT.

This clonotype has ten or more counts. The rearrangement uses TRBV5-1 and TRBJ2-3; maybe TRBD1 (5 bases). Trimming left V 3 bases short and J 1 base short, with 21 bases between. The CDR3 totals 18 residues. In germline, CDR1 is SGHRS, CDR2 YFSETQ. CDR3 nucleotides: TGCGCCAGCAGCTCCCCCCCCGAACAGGCAAGCCGCACAGATACGCAGTATTTT. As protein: CASSSPPEQASRTDTQYF.

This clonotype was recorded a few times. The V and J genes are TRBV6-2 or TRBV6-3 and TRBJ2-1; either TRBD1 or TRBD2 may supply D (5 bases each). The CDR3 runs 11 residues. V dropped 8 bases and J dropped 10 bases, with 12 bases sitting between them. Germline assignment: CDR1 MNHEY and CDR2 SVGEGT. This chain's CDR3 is CASQRGDEQFF. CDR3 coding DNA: TGTGCCAGCCAGAGGGGCGACGAGCAGTTCTTC.

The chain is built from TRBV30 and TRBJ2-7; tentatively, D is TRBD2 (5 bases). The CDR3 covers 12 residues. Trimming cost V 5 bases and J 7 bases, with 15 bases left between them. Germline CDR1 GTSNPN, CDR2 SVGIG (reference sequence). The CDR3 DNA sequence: TGTGCCTGGGAGGGCTCAGGTTGGGAGCAGTACTTC. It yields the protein CAWEGSGWEQYF.

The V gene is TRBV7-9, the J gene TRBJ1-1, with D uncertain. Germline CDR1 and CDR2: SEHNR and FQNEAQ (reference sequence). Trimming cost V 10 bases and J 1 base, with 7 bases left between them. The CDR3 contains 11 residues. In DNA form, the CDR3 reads TGTGCCACCTTGACGAACACTGAAGCTTTCTTT. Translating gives CATLTNTEAFF.

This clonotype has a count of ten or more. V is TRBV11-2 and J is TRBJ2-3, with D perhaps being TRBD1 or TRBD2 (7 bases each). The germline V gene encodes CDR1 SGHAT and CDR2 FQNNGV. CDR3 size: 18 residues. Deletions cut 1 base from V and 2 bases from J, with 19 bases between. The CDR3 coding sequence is TGTGCCAGCAGCTTAGTCCCACCGGGGGAGGGGGCCACAGATACGCAGTATTTT. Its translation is CASSLVPPGEGATDTQYF.

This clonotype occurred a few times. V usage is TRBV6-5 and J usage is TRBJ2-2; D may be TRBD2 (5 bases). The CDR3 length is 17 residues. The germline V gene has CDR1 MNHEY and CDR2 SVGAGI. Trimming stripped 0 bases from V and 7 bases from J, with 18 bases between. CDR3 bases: TGTGCCAGCAGTTACTCGTCGGACTTCTCGGTTTTCGGGGAGCTGTTTTTT. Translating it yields CASSYSSDFSVFGELFF.

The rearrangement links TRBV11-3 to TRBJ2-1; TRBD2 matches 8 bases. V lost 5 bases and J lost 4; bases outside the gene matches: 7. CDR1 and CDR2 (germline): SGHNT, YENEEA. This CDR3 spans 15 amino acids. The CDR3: CASSRAGGPYNEQFF. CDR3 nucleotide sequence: TGTGCCAGCAGCCGCGCGGGGGGCCCTTACAATGAGCAGTTCTTC.

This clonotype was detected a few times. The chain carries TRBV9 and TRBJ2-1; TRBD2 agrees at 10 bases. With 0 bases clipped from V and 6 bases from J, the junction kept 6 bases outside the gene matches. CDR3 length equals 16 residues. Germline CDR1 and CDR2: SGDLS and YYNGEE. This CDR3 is CASSVENSGGPNEQFF. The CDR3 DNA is TGTGCCAGCAGCGTAGAGAATAGCGGGGGGCCCAATGAGCAGTTCTTC.

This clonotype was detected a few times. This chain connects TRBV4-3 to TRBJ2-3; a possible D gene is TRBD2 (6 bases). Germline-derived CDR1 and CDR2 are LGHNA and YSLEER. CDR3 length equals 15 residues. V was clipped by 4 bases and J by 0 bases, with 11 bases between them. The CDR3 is CASSLSSASTDTQYF. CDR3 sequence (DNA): TGCGCCAGCAGCCTCTCTAGCGCAAGCACAGATACGCAGTATTTT.

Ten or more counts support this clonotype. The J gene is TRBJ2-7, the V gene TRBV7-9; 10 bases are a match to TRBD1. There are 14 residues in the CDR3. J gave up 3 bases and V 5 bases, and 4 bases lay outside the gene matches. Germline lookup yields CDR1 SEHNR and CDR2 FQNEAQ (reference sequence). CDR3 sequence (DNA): TGTGCCAGCAGCCCAAGGACAGGGGGCTACGAGCAGTACTTC. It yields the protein CASSPRTGGYEQYF.

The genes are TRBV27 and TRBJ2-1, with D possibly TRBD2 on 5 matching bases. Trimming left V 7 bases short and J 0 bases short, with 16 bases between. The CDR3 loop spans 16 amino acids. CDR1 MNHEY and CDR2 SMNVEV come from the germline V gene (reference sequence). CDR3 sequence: CASTTRVRSSYNEQFF. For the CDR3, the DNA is TGTGCCAGCACTACTAGGGTCCGGAGCTCCTACAATGAGCAGTTCTTC.

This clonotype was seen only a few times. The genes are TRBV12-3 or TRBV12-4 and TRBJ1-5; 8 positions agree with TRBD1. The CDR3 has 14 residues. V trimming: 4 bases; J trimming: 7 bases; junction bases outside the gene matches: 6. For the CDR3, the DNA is TGTGCCAGCAGTTATGAGACAGGGGCCCAGCCCCAGCATTTT. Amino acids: CASSYETGAQPQHF.